This TCR beta chain was documented in a study of T-cell reconstitution after alpha-beta-depleted transplantation in children. Regarding the study as a whole: Surviving recipient T cells and thymic progenitors produced the high day-60 TCRbeta diversity seen in some patients.

Library preparation (for TCRbeta) was performed with unique molecular identifiers. MiXCR, applied by TCRdb to the PCR reads, yields one record per CDR3 protein. The sample consists of about 280,000 distinct CDR3 sequences, around 10% of them appearing once. This CDR3 contains 17 residues. CDR1 is SQVTM, CDR2 ANQGSEA, per germline. Unmatched junction bases numbered 13, after V lost 5 bases and J lost 3 bases. This clonotype was counted at least ten times. Its specificity is not known. The sequenced sample was peripheral blood, obtained 180 days after TCRalphabeta/CD19-depleted stem cell transplant. The V and J genes are TRBV29-1 and TRBJ2-5; 12 bases fit TRBD2. This TCR was sampled from a male patient aged 2 to 9 who had a stem cell transplant for chronic granulomatous disease, so the T cells may come from the graft donor. The CDR3 bases are TGCAGCGTTCGAGAGACTAGCGGGAGAAAGCCTAAAGAGACCCAGTACTTC. Amino acid sequence: CSVRETSGRKPKETQYF.